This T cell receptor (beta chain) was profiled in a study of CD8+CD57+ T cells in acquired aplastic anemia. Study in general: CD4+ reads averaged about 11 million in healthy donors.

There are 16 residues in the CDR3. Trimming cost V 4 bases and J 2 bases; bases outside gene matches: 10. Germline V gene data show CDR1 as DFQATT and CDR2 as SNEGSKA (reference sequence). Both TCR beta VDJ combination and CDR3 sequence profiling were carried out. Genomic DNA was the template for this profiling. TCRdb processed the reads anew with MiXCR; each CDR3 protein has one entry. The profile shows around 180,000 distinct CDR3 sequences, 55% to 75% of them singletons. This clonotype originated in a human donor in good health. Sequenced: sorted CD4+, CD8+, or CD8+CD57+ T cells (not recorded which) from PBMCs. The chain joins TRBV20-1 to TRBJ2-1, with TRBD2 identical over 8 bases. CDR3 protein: CSATPYRGGTYNEQFF. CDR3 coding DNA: TGCAGTGCTACACCCTATCGGGGGGGGACCTACAATGAGCAGTTCTTC.